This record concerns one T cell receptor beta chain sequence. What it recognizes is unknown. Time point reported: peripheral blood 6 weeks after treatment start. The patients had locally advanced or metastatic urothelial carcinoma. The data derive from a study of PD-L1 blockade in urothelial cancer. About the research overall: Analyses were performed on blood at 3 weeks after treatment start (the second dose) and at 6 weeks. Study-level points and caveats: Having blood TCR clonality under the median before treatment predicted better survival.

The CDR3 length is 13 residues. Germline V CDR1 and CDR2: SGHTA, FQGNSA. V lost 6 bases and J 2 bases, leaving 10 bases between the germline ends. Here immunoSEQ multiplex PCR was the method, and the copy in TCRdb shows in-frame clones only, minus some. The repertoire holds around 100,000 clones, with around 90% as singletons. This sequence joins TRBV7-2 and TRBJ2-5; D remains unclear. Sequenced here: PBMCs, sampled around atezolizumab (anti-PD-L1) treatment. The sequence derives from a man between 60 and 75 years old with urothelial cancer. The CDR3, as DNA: TGTGCCAGCAGTTCCCCCCCGCAAGAGACCCAGTACTTC. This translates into CASSSPPQETQYF.